These T cell receptor beta chains were read from a single sample in a study of cytomegalovirus exposure and HLA in healthy donors. The protocol was immunoSEQ multiplex PCR, while the TCRdb copy is restricted to in-frame clones and leaves out a portion. The table shows about 60,000 clones, with around 80% occurring only once. The sequenced sample consisted of PBMCs. The receptors shown here come from a male donor in good health and CMV-seronegative. Each CDR3 is given with its conserved first and last residue. D genes are given only for firm matches. The listing skips clone size in some rows; elsewhere it reads once, few, many or a size class.

>TRBV7-9|-|TRBJ1-1|-
CASSLGPGANTEAFF
TGTGCCAGCAGCTTAGGGCCAGGGGCGAACACTGAAGCTTTCTTT
>TRBV10-3|TRBD1|TRBJ1-4|-
CAIRDDRGDEKLFF
TGTGCCATCAGGGACGACAGGGGTGATGAAAAACTGTTTTTT
>TRBV7-3|-|TRBJ2-3|-
CASSFGGEMDTQYF
TGTGCCAGCAGCTTTGGCGGGGAAATGGATACGCAGTATTTT
>TRBV10-3|TRBD1|TRBJ2-7|-
CAIRRTGGAYEQYF
TGTGCCATCAGACGGACAGGGGGCGCCTACGAGCAGTACTTC
>TRBV14|TRBD1|TRBJ2-1|-
CASGQVFPREDRARNEQFF
TGTGCCAGCGGCCAAGTTTTCCCCCGTGAAGACAGGGCCCGCAATGAGCAGTTCTTC
>TRBV13|TRBD2|TRBJ2-7|-
CASARGREHEQYF
TGTGCCAGCGCACGGGGGAGGGAGCACGAGCAGTACTTC
>TRBV5-1|-|TRBJ2-7|-
CASSLGQGFSYEQYF
TGCGCCAGCAGCTTGGGGCAGGGATTTTCCTACGAGCAGTACTTC
>TRBV4-2|-|TRBJ1-5|-
CASSPDRPNQPQHF
TGTGCCAGCAGCCCGGACAGACCCAATCAGCCCCAGCATTTT
>TRBV11-3|TRBD1|TRBJ1-1|-
CARDRQGGLNTEAFF
TGTGCCAGGGACAGACAGGGAGGATTGAACACTGAAGCTTTCTTT
>TRBV27|TRBD1|TRBJ1-6|-
CASSLDRDLYSPLHF
TGTGCCAGCAGTTTAGACAGGGATCTTTATTCACCCCTCCACTTT
>TRBV7-2|TRBD1|TRBJ1-1|-
CASSLAGTGGDTEAFF
TGTGCCAGCAGCTTAGCCGGAACAGGGGGGGACACTGAAGCTTTCTTT
>TRBV18|-|TRBJ2-7|-
CASSDSTSNEQYF
TGTGCCAGCTCAGACTCCACATCGAACGAGCAGTACTTC
>TRBV4-1|TRBD1|TRBJ2-7|-
CASSPSDRLSYEQYF
TGCGCCAGCAGCCCCTCGGACAGGCTCTCCTACGAGCAGTACTTC
>TRBV30|-|TRBJ1-4|once
CAWSVGGLGEKLFF
TGTGCCTGGAGTGTAGGAGGGTTAGGGGAAAAACTGTTTTTT
>TRBV2|-|TRBJ1-2|-
CASKSDSNYGYTF
TGTGCCAGCAAGTCAGACTCTAACTATGGCTACACCTTC
>TRBV18|TRBD1|TRBJ1-2|-
CASSPSDRANYGYTF
TGTGCCAGCTCACCTTCCGACAGGGCCAACTATGGCTACACCTTC
>TRBV6-1|-|TRBJ1-2|few
CASSEGGDRGYTF
TGTGCCAGCAGTGAAGGGGGGGATCGGGGCTACACCTTC
>TRBV5-6|TRBD1|TRBJ1-5|-
CASSQFRDRAQPQHF
TGTGCCAGCAGCCAATTTCGGGACAGGGCTCAGCCCCAGCATTTT
>TRBV4-1|-|TRBJ1-6|-
CASSQDPFIQNNSPLHF
TGCGCCAGCAGCCAAGATCCCTTTATACAGAATAATTCACCCCTCCACTTT
>TRBV11-1|-|TRBJ2-7|-
CASSQGGSAHEQYF
TGTGCCAGCAGCCAGGGGGGCAGTGCCCACGAGCAGTACTTC
>TRBV4-3|TRBD1|TRBJ1-2|-
CASSHGQGAGGYTF
TGCGCCAGCAGCCATGGACAGGGGGCGGGTGGCTACACCTTC
>TRBV5-4|TRBD2|TRBJ2-5|-
CASSPSRTSGEETQYF
TGTGCCAGCAGCCCCAGCAGGACTAGCGGGGAAGAGACCCAGTACTTC
>TRBV7-8|-|TRBJ2-2|-
CASSLASEGTGELFF
TGTGCCAGCAGCTTGGCTAGCGAGGGCACCGGGGAGCTGTTTTTT
>TRBV4-1|-|TRBJ2-7|few
CASSQSVGPGREQYF
TGCGCCAGCAGTCAAAGCGTAGGCCCGGGGAGGGAGCAGTACTTC
>TRBV7-8|-|TRBJ2-7|once
CASSLGDGGTILYEQYF
TGTGCCAGCAGCTTAGGTGACGGGGGAACTATATTGTACGAGCAGTACTTC
>TRBV5-1|TRBD2|TRBJ2-3|-
CASSLQASGGGRTDTQYF
TGCGCCAGCAGCTTGCAGGCTAGCGGGGGGGGTCGCACAGATACGCAGTATTTT
>TRBV9|-|TRBJ1-6|-
CASSVEAGPVNSPLHF
TGTGCCAGCAGCGTAGAAGCGGGTCCGGTGAATTCACCCCTCCACTTT